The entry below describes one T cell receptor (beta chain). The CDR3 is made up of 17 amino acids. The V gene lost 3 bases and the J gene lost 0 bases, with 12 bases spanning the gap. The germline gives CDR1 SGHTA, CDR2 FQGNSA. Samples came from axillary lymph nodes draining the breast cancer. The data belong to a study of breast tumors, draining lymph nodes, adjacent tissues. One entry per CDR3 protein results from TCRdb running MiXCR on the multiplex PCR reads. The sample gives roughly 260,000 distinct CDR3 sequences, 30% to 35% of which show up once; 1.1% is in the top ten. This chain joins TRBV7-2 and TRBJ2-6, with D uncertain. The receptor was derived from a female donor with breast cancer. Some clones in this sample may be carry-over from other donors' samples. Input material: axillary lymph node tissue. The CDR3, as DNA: TGTGCCAGCAGCTTGCAGAGTTCGGTCTCTGGGGCCAACGTCCTGACTTTC. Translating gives CASSLQSSVSGANVLTF.